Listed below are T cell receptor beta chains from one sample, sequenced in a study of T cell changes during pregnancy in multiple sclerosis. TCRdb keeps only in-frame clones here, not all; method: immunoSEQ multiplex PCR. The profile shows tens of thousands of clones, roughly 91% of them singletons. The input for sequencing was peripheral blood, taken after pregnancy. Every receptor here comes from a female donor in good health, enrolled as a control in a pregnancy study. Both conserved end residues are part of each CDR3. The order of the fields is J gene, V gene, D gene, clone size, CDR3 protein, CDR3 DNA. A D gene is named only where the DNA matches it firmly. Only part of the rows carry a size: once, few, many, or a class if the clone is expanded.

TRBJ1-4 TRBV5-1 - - CASSLDSPWEKLFF TGCGCCAGCAGCTTGGACAGCCCATGGGAAAAACTGTTTTTT
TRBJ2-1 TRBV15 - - CATSRDPARGSSYNEQFF TGTGCCACCAGCAGAGATCCTGCACGGGGGAGCTCCTACAATGAGCAGTTCTTC
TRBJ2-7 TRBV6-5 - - CASSYGAVGSYEQYF TGTGCCAGCAGTTACGGGGCAGTCGGCTCCTACGAGCAGTACTTC
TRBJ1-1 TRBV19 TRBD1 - CASSFPPRGANTEAFF TGTGCCAGTAGTTTCCCTCCCAGGGGGGCTAACACTGAAGCTTTCTTT
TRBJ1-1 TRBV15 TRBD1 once CATRRQGDDTEAFF TGTGCCACCAGGAGACAGGGGGATGACACTGAAGCTTTCTTT
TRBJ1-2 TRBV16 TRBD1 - CASSQMTGANYGYTF TGTGCCAGCAGCCAAATGACAGGGGCTAACTATGGCTACACCTTC
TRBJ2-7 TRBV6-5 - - CASSPGTHRRWYF TGTGCCAGCAGCCCTGGCACCCACAGGCGATGGTACTTC
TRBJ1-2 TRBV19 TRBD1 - CASSPQISTGATNYGYTF TGTGCCAGTAGTCCGCAGATCTCGACAGGGGCGACTAACTATGGCTACACCTTC
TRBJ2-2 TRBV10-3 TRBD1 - CAISGGQSNTGELFF TGTGCCATCAGTGGGGGACAGTCGAACACCGGGGAGCTGTTTTTT
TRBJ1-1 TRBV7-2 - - CASSLRVQDLLGNTEAFF TGTGCCAGCAGCTTGAGAGTACAGGACCTTTTGGGGAACACTGAAGCTTTCTTT
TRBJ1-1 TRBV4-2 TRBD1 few CASSQEDRVSSAFF TGTGCCAGCAGCCAAGAGGACAGGGTTAGTTCAGCTTTCTTT
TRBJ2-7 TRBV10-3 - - CAISADLYEQYF TGTGCCATCAGTGCGGACTTGTACGAGCAGTACTTC
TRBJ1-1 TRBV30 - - CAWSTVGGTEAFF TGTGCCTGGAGTACTGTGGGAGGTACTGAAGCTTTCTTT
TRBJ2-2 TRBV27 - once CASRTANTGELFF TGTGCCAGCAGGACAGCGAACACCGGGGAGCTGTTTTTT
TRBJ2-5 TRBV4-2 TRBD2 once CASSQSLSGGAETQYF TGTGCCAGCAGCCAATCCCTTAGCGGGGGGGCAGAGACCCAGTACTTC
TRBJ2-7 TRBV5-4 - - CASSLDAGPYYEQYF TGTGCCAGCAGCTTGGATGCAGGGCCATACTACGAGCAGTACTTC
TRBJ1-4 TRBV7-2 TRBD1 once CASSLNRQGPEFGEKLFF TGTGCCAGCAGCTTGAATAGACAGGGGCCTGAATTCGGGGAAAAACTGTTTTTT
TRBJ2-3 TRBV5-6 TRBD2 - CASSVIAGGMGFTDTQYF TGTGCCAGCAGCGTTATAGCGGGGGGGATGGGTTTTACAGATACGCAGTATTTT
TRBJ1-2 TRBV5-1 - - CASSLGNGGENYGYTF TGCGCCAGCAGCTTGGGGAATGGAGGGGAGAACTATGGCTACACCTTC
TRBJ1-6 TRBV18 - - CASSLENSPLHF TGTGCCAGCTCACTAGAGAATTCACCCCTCCACTTT
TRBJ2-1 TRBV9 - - CASSVVTDEQFF TGTGCCAGCAGCGTAGTTACGGATGAGCAGTTCTTC
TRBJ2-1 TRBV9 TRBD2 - CASSAGLAGGLNEQFF TGTGCCAGCAGCGCCGGACTAGCGGGGGGCCTCAATGAGCAGTTCTTC
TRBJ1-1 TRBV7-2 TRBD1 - CASSWGQGYTEAFF TGTGCCAGCAGCTGGGGACAGGGCTACACTGAAGCTTTCTTT
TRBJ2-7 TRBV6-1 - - CASSVAGTYEQYF TGTGCCAGCAGTGTGGCAGGGACCTACGAGCAGTACTTC
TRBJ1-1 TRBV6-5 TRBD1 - CASAYSTGVTEAFF TGTGCCAGCGCCTATTCGACAGGGGTGACTGAAGCTTTCTTT
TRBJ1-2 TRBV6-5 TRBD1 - CASSYAAGGNGYTF TGTGCCAGCAGTTATGCAGCAGGGGGCAACGGCTACACCTTC
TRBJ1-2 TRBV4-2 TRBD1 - CASSQQDREDGYTF TGTGCCAGCAGCCAACAGGACAGGGAGGATGGCTACACCTTC
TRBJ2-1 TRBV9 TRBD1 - CASSGTGSLSSYNEQFF TGTGCCAGCAGCGGGACAGGGTCCCTAAGCTCCTACAATGAGCAGTTCTTC
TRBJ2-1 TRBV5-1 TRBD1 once CASTPTQGNNEQFF TGCGCCAGCACACCCACACAGGGGAACAATGAGCAGTTCTTC
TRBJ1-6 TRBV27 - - CASGGRGSYNSPLHF TGTGCCAGCGGAGGTAGGGGGTCTTATAATTCACCCCTCCACTTT
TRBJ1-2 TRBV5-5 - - CASSLAERTYGYTF TGTGCCAGCAGCTTGGCCGAGCGGACCTATGGCTACACCTTC
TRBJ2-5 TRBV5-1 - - CASSLASQETQYF TGCGCCAGCAGCTTGGCCTCCCAAGAGACCCAGTACTTC
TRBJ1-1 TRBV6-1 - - CASTRRGTEAFF TGTGCCAGCACCCGGCGGGGGACTGAAGCTTTCTTT
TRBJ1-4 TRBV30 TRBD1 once CAWSPPGTGGREKLFF TGTGCCTGGAGCCCCCCAGGTACAGGGGGTCGGGAAAAACTGTTTTTT
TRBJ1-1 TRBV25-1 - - CASREDSYTEAFF TGTGCCAGCAGAGAGGACAGTTACACTGAAGCTTTCTTT
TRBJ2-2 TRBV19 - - CVSSISTANTGELFF TGTGTCAGTAGTATATCGACAGCAAACACCGGGGAGCTGTTTTTT
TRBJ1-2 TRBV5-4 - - CASSLGGSYGYTF TGTGCCAGCAGCTTGGGAGGCAGCTATGGCTACACCTTC
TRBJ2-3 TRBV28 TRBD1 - CAILGGGQGADTQYF TGTGCCATCCTTGGTGGGGGACAGGGAGCAGATACGCAGTATTTT
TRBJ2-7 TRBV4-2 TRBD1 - CASSQVTGTADTYEQYF TGTGCCAGCAGCCAAGTTACTGGGACAGCTGATACCTACGAGCAGTACTTC
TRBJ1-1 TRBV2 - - CASSVLGGGGNTEAFF TGTGCCAGCAGTGTCCTAGGGGGGGGAGGGAACACTGAAGCTTTCTTT
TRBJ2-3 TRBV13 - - CASSLVSGITDTQYF TGTGCCAGCAGCTTGGTGTCAGGAATCACAGATACGCAGTATTTT
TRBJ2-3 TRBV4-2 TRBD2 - CASSLRTSLETDTQYF TGTGCCAGCAGCCTCCGGACTAGTTTAGAGACAGATACGCAGTATTTT
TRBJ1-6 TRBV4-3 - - CASSQETWQGNSPLHF TGCGCCAGCAGCCAAGAGACTTGGCAGGGGAATTCACCCCTCCACTTT
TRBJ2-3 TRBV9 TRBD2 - CASSPPGERGIDTQYF TGTGCCAGCAGCCCTCCGGGGGAGCGGGGGATAGATACGCAGTATTTT
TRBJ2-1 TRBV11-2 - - CASSRNEREQFF TGTGCCAGCAGCCGAAACGAGCGAGAGCAGTTCTTC
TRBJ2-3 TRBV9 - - CASSPRAGGQGGTDTQYF TGTGCCAGCAGCCCAAGGGCGGGGGGACAGGGTGGGACAGATACGCAGTATTTT
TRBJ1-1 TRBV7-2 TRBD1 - CASSYDRGNTEAFF TGTGCCAGCAGCTACGACAGGGGGAACACTGAAGCTTTCTTT
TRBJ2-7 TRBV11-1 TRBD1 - CASSLVGTGHYEQYF TGTGCCAGCAGCTTAGTAGGGACAGGTCACTACGAGCAGTACTTC
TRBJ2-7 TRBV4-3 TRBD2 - CASSSRTSGEGVRNEQYF TGCGCCAGCAGCTCGCGGACTAGCGGGGAGGGTGTACGTAACGAGCAGTACTTC
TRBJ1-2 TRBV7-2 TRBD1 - CASSRSRDRGDGYTF TGTGCCAGCAGCCGGTCCCGGGACAGGGGAGATGGCTACACCTTC
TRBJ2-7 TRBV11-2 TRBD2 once CASSSRGLAGVSYEQYF TGTGCCAGCAGCAGCCGGGGACTAGCGGGGGTCTCCTACGAGCAGTACTTC
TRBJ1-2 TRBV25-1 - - CASSEDIGYGYTF TGTGCCAGCAGTGAAGACATCGGCTATGGCTACACCTTC
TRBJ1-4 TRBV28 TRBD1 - CASTPGQGVEKLFF TGTGCCAGCACCCCGGGACAGGGAGTCGAAAAACTGTTTTTT